This T cell receptor (beta chain) was observed in a study of cytomegalovirus exposure and HLA in healthy donors. As for the study in general: Early on, a data release was issued that held approximately 92 million unique TCRs from HLA-typed donors. General study points: An analysis that was carried out later associated approximately 17,000 TCR beta sequences with HLA alleles at 0.05 false discovery rate. It was taken for granted in presence/absence analyses that sequencing depth across donors was roughly uniform.

Details on this clone: As yet, its antigen is unknown.

The PCR was carried out with 60 Vbeta primers and 13 Jbeta primers. Original processing notes: Approximately 10 million shared chains were among 65 million to 85 million unique TCR beta chains counted in a later analysis. Profiled with immunoSEQ multiplex PCR; TCRdb holds only in-frame clones, not every one. V and J calls and clone size are copied from that table; D and trimming were computed from the DNA. The sample records roughly 87,000 clones, roughly 77% being singletons. The material sequenced was PBMCs. This sequence was found in a man aged 55 to 69 in good health and CMV-seronegative.

The CDR3 region is CASSDGTGGVREQYF. CDR3 in DNA: TGTGCCAGCAGTGATGGGACAGGGGGTGTACGCGAGCAGTACTTC. The V and J genes are TRBV6-1 and TRBJ2-7; TRBD1 aligns across 11 bases. V gave up 3 bases and J gave up 6 bases; unmatched junction bases: 7. The CDR3 is made up of 15 amino acids. The germline gives CDR1 MNHNS, CDR2 SASEGT.